The clone carrying this T cell receptor beta chain was detected many times. This CDR3 contains 16 residues. CDR1 is SGHAT and CDR2 is FQNNGV in the germline V gene. V lost 5 bases, J lost 1 base, and 17 bases lay in between. The data belong to a study of human T cells and chemical hapten exposure. Overall study context: Mainly, slight library volume differences in the pool made TCR yields vary.

Within the library, unique molecular identifiers were attached to each individual cDNA molecule. TCRdb re-analysed the RACE reads in MiXCR, keeping a single row per CDR3 protein. The sample contains under 45,000 distinct CDR3 sequences, 10% of which appear only once. The time point is: pre-sensitization, week 0. Treatment defined: therapeutic diphenylcyclopropenone sensitization with weekly scalp DPC. This sample comprised whole blood, obtained in connection with sensitization to the hapten diphenylcyclopropenone (DPC). J is TRBJ1-1 and V is TRBV11-2; TRBD1 is a possible D gene (5 bases). This clonotype originated in a man aged 25 to 45 with alopecia areata. Some clones in this sample may be carry-over from other donors' samples. The CDR3 loop reads CASSTPRQRRNTEAFF. The DNA for the CDR3 is TGTGCCAGCAGCACTCCCCGACAGCGAAGGAACACTGAAGCTTTCTTT.